The text below deals with one T cell receptor beta chain. Its antigen is not identified. MiXCR, run by TCRdb on the RT-PCR reads, gives a single entry per CDR3 protein. Among hundreds of thousands of distinct CDR3 sequences listed, roughly 13% were seen once. The sample belongs to a study of response to subunit inactivated influenza vaccine. Study-wide findings and caveats: Authors suggested seasonal influenza vaccinations each recruit few new T cells.

The V segment lost 3 bases and the J segment 6 bases; nucleotides outside the gene matches: 8. Germline values: CDR1 DFQATT, CDR2 SNEGSKA (reference sequence). The CDR3 is 14 residues long. The source of this sequence is a man aged 50 to 59 who received an inactivated influenza vaccine. The sequencing here drew on PBMCs from blood, taken approximately 15 days before vaccination. The chain carries TRBV20-1 and TRBJ2-7; 10 positions match TRBD1. The CDR3 nucleotides read TGCAGTGCTAGTGCAGACAGGGGGCTGTTCGAGCAGTACTTC. Translation gives CSASADRGLFEQYF.